This section outlines one T cell receptor (beta chain) sequence together with its context. Its antigen is not identified. Additional DNA sequences in this sample encode the identical CDR3. The sample originates from a study of OX40 agonist ivuxolimab in advanced cancers. Study observations and caveats: Clonal expansion from baseline to week 6 occurred in both CD4+ and CD8+ T cells. Antigen specificity was not determined for the expanded peripheral T cells. Mean expanded clone counts were higher in CD8+ than CD4+ T cells.

CDR1 is MRHNA, CDR2 SNTAGT, per germline. V shed 0 bases and J 6 bases; nucleotides not matched to a gene: 0. This CDR3 has 15 residues. This table comes from immunoSEQ multiplex PCR, and its TCRdb copy is limited to in-frame clones, with some not included. The profile shows over 75,000 clones, 91% of them singletons. The sequence was obtained from an adult with an advanced solid tumor such as melanoma, head and neck, liver or kidney cancer. Here the sequenced sample was CD4+ or CD8+ T cells sorted from blood, taken in a trial of the OX40 agonist ivuxolimab. The chain combines TRBV6-4 with TRBJ2-1; 12 nucleotides line up with TRBD2. CDR3 coding DNA: TGTGCCAGCAGTGACTCGACTAGCGGGAGCAATGAGCAGTTCTTC. Translated: CASSDSTSGSNEQFF.